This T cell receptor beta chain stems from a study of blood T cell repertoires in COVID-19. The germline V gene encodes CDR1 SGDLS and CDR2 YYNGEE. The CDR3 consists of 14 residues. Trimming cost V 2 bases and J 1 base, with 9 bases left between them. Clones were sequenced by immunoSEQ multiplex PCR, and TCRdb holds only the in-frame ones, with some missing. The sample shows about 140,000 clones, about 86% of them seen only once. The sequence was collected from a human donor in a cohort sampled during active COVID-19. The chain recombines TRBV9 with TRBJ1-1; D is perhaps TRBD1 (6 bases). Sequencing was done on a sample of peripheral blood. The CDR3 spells CASSVRGSNTEAFF. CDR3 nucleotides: TGTGCCAGCAGCGTCAGGGGATCGAACACTGAAGCTTTCTTT.